This entry lists 17 T cell receptor beta chains sequenced from one sample in a study of control samples from healthy donors and cancer patients. TCRdb's table, derived via immunoSEQ multiplex PCR, lists solely in-frame clones and lacks some. This table has fewer than 70,000 clones, 75% to 90% appearing once. Sequenced: PBMCs. The receptor source for this set is a man aged 55 to 70 with head and neck cancer.

V usage is TRBV7-2 and J usage is TRBJ2-3; the D is unclear. Germline CDR1 is SGHTA and CDR2 is FQGNSA. The V end was cut by 5 bases, the J end by 6 bases, with 12 bases between. The CDR3 sequence is 13 residues long. The CDR3 nucleotides are TGTGCCAGCAGCAACCTCTTGGGGGATACGCAGTATTTT. This codes for CASSNLLGDTQYF.

The chain joins TRBV6-5 to TRBJ2-2, with 8 bases lining up with TRBD1. CDR1 and CDR2 (germline): MNHEY, SVGAGI. The trim removed 7 bases at V and 0 bases at J, leaving 4 bases unmatched. This CDR3 comprises 15 residues. This chain's CDR3 is CASKLQGANTGELFF. For the CDR3, the DNA is TGTGCCAGCAAATTACAGGGGGCGAACACCGGGGAGCTGTTTTTT.

The chain carries TRBV13 and TRBJ2-7; a possible D gene is TRBD2 (6 bases). Between the trimmed V and J ends, which lost 5 bases and 0 bases, there was a span of 17 bases. The CDR3 covers 16 residues. Germline lookup yields CDR1 PRHDT and CDR2 FYEKMQ (reference sequence). The CDR3 DNA reads as TGTGCCAGCAGCCCACTAGGTCGGGGGAGCTCCTACGAGCAGTACTTC. This gives the protein CASSPLGRGSSYEQYF.

The rearrangement joins TRBV5-1 to TRBJ1-2; the match to TRBD1 covers 7 bases. The CDR3 sequence is 13 residues long. Losses at the gene ends were 1 base for V and 6 bases for J; bases not matched to a gene: 3. Looked up from germline, CDR1 is SGHRS and CDR2 is YFSETQ. The CDR3 loop is CASSLQGDHGYTF. For the CDR3, the DNA is TGCGCCAGCAGCTTGCAGGGGGATCATGGCTACACCTTC.

This rearrangement joins TRBV27 to TRBJ2-5; 8 nucleotides align to TRBD2. The V segment lost 0 bases and the J segment 4 bases; nucleotides outside the gene matches: 4. Per germline, CDR1 MNHEY and CDR2 SMNVEV (reference sequence). This CDR3 region has 15 residues. This CDR3 reads CASSLSSGRGETQYF. For the CDR3, the DNA is TGTGCCAGCAGTTTATCAAGCGGGAGAGGAGAGACCCAGTACTTC.

The chain combines TRBV6-2 or TRBV6-3 with TRBJ2-2, with D perhaps matching TRBD2 (5 bases). The CDR3 spans 14 residues. V was cut by 0 bases and J by 7 bases, with 9 bases left in between. Germline CDR1 reads MNHEY; CDR2 reads SVGEGT. DNA for the CDR3: TGTGCCAGCAGTTACTCTCACGAGGGCGGGGAGCTGTTTTTT. It codes for CASSYSHEGGELFF.

Here the CDR3 DNA reads TGCGCCAGCAGTGATCCCAGCGGGGGAAGGGATACGCAGTATTTT. Its protein product is CASSDPSGGRDTQYF. The chain is built from TRBV10-2 and TRBJ2-3, with TRBD2 matching over 8 bases. This CDR3 is built from 15 residues. The germline V gene has CDR1 WSHSY and CDR2 SAAADI. V shed 3 bases and J 6 bases; nucleotides not matched to a gene: 8.

Points on this clone: The sample has other DNA sequences that encode this CDR3 too. V is TRBV7-8 and J is TRBJ1-2, with 7 bases matching TRBD1. Germline V lookup: CDR1 SGHVS, CDR2 FQNEAQ. This CDR3 is 17 amino acids long. J was trimmed by 7 bases and V by 5 bases; bases with no gene match: 19. This CDR3 is CASSREQGLPSSGGYTF. DNA for the CDR3: TGTGCCAGCAGCCGAGAACAGGGGCTCCCTTCTAGTGGTGGCTACACCTTC. The full variable domain, with the rest looked up from reference TRBV7-8 and TRBJ1-2, is GAGVSQSPRYKVAKRGQDVALRCDPISGHVSLFWYQQALGQGPEFLTYFQNEAQLDKSGLPSDRFFAERPEGSVSTLKIQRTQQEDSAVYLCASSREQGLPSSGGYTFGSGTRLTVV.

This chain uses TRBV3-1 (or the pseudogene TRBV3-2) with TRBJ2-5, with 11 bases identical to TRBD2. Germline CDR1 and CDR2: LGHDT and YNNKEL (reference sequence). CDR3 length: 18 residues. V gave up 0 bases and J gave up 5 bases; unmatched junction bases: 11. The CDR3: CASSQEAASGGTLETQYF. In DNA form, the CDR3 reads TGTGCCAGCAGCCAAGAAGCGGCTAGCGGGGGGACCTTGGAGACCCAGTACTTC.

The V and J genes are TRBV6-2 or TRBV6-3 and TRBJ2-7; 7 nucleotides match TRBD2. There are 16 residues in the CDR3. Germline CDR1 MNHEY, CDR2 SVGEGT. With V trimmed by 2 bases and J by 1 base, 8 bases remained unmatched. For the CDR3, the DNA is TGTGCCAGCAGTTACCTAGGGAGGGAATCTTCCTACGAGCAGTACTTC. The encoded protein is CASSYLGRESSYEQYF.

The chain uses TRBV24-1 and TRBJ1-2, with 11 bases matching TRBD1. Germline V gene sequence: CDR1 KGHDR, CDR2 SFDVKD. The CDR3 runs to 14 residues. Trimming cost V 9 bases and J 4 bases; bases outside gene matches: 6. The CDR3 region is CATGGQGDGYGYTF. The CDR3 DNA sequence: TGTGCCACCGGGGGACAGGGGGATGGCTATGGCTACACCTTC.

The rearrangement uses TRBV3-1 (or the pseudogene TRBV3-2) and TRBJ2-5; 15 nucleotides agree with TRBD2. CDR1 is LGHDT, CDR2 YNNKEL, per germline (reference sequence). CDR3 length: 16 amino acids. V lost 4 bases and J lost 2; bases outside the gene matches: 2. The CDR3 coding sequence is TGTGCCAGCAGCCTAGGACTAGCGGGGGGGCAAGAGACCCAGTACTTC. Its translation: CASSLGLAGGQETQYF.

The chain has TRBV6-2 or TRBV6-3 and TRBJ2-5; TRBD2 aligns across 8 bases. The germline V gene encodes CDR1 MNHEY and CDR2 SVGEGT. The CDR3 sequence is 15 residues long. V shed 5 bases and J 0 bases; nucleotides not matched to a gene: 5. CDR3 bases: TGTGCCAGCAGTCTCCTGCGGGGGGACCAAGAGACCCAGTACTTC. This encodes CASSLLRGDQETQYF.

The chain has TRBV29-1 and TRBJ1-1, with 7 bases identical to TRBD1. Trimming cost V 3 bases and J 4 bases; bases outside gene matches: 5. The CDR3 length is 13 residues. The germline V gene encodes CDR1 SQVTM and CDR2 ANQGSEA. The DNA of the CDR3 is TGCAGCGTTGAGGGGCAGGGGGGCACTGAAGCTTTCTTT. Translated, it gives CSVEGQGGTEAFF. Looking up the rest from reference TRBV29-1 and TRBJ1-1 gives the full variable domain: SAVISQKPSRDICQRGTSLTIQCQVDSQVTMMFWYRQQPGQSLTLIATANQGSEATYESGFVIDKFPISRPNLTFSTLTVSNMSPEDSSIYLCSVEGQGGTEAFFGQGTRLTVV.

The chain uses TRBV5-1 and TRBJ2-2, with D unclear. Germline loops: CDR1 SGHRS, CDR2 YFSETQ. V lost 1 base, J lost 9 bases, and 10 bases lay in between. CDR3 length: 13 amino acids. CDR3 protein: CASSLSRSRELFF. DNA for the CDR3: TGCGCCAGCAGCTTGAGTAGGTCTCGGGAGCTGTTTTTT.

The rearrangement links TRBV20-1 to TRBJ2-5; D unresolved. V was shortened by 3 bases and J by 2 bases, with 16 bases between the two germline ends. CDR3 length equals 15 residues. Per germline, CDR1 DFQATT and CDR2 SNEGSKA (reference sequence). The CDR3 coding sequence is TGCAGTGCTAGTTCGCGGCTTGGAGTACAAGAGACCCAGTACTTC. This codes for CSASSRLGVQETQYF.

This sequence joins TRBV11-3 and TRBJ2-3, with a tentative D call TRBD1 (6 bases). Trimming shortened V by 5 bases and J by 1 base, and 16 bases separated the two germline ends. The CDR3 is made up of 16 amino acids. The germline gives CDR1 SGHNT, CDR2 YENEEA. This CDR3 reads CASSRRAAGGTDTQYF. The CDR3 nucleotides read TGTGCCAGCAGCCGCCGCGCGGCAGGGGGCACAGATACGCAGTATTTT.